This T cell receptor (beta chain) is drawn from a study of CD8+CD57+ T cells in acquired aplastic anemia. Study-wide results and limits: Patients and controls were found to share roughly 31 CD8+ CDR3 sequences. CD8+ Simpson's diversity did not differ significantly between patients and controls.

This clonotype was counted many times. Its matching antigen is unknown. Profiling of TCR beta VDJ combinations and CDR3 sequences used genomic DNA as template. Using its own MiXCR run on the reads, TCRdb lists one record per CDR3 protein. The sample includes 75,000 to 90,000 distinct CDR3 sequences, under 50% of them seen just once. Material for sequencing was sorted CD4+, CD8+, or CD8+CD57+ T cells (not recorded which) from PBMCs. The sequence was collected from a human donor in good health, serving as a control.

The CDR3 loop is CASSQEVRDFNYGYTF. CDR3 DNA: TGTGCCAGCAGCCAAGAGGTTAGGGACTTTAACTATGGCTACACCTTC. V and J are TRBV4-2 and TRBJ1-2, with TRBD1 as a possible D gene (5 bases). The CDR3 is 16 residues long. Between the trimmed V and J ends, which lost 0 bases and 1 base, there was a span of 12 bases. Germline CDR1 is LGHNA and CDR2 is YNFKEQ.